The sequence of this T cell receptor (beta chain) was determined in a study of blood T cell repertoires in COVID-19. Study background: COVID-19 samples collected from the United States, Italy and Spain covered acute and convalescent phases.

Seattle patient enrollment occurred during active infection, with longitudinal follow-up thereafter. Original data processing: Reference gene primers were amplified, and this amplification served to estimate nucleated cell counts. Only in-frame clones appear in the TCRdb table, and some are missing; sequencing was by immunoSEQ multiplex PCR. V and J calls and clone size are as listed in that table; D and trimming were resolved from the DNA. The profile covers roughly 68,000 clones, with more than 85% appearing a single time and approximately 7% taken by the ten largest. Unmatched junction bases numbered 9, after V lost 6 bases and J lost 2 bases. The CDR3 spans 15 residues. CDR1 and CDR2 (germline): SNHLY, FYNNEI.

Sequencing input: peripheral blood. This chain links TRBV2 with TRBJ2-5; 7 nucleotides align to TRBD1. This receptor was taken from a man aged 40-55 years with COVID-19, enrolled during active disease. The CDR3 DNA reads TGTGCCAGCAGACGGCAGGGGGACAGACAAGAGACCCAGTACTTC. It codes for CASRRQGDRQETQYF.